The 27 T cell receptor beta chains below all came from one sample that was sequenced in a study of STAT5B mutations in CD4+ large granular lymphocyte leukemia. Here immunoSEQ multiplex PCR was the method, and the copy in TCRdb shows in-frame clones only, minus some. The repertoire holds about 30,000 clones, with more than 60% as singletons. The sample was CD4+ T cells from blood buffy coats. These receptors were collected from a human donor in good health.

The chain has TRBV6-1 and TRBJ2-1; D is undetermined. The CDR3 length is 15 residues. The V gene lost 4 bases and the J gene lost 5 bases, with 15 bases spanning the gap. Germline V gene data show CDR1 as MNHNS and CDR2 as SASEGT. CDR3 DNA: TGTGCCAGCAGTGCCCCCGGTACAGCAGACAATGAGCAGTTCTTC. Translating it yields CASSAPGTADNEQFF.

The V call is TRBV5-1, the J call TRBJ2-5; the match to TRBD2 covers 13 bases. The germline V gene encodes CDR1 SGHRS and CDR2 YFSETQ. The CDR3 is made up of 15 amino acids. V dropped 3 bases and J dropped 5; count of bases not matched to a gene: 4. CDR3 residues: CASSSGLAGVETQYF. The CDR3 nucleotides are TGCGCCAGCAGCTCCGGACTAGCGGGAGTTGAGACCCAGTACTTC.

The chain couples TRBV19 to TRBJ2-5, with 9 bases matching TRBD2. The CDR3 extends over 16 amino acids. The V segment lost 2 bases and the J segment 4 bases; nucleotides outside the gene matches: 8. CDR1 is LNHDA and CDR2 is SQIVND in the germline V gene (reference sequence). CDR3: CASSISSGGPLETQYF. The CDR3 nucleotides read TGTGCCAGTAGTATATCAAGCGGGGGGCCCTTAGAGACCCAGTACTTC.

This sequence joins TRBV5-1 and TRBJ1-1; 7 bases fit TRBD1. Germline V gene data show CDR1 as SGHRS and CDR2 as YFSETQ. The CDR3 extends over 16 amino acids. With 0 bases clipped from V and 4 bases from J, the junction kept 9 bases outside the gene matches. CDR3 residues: CASSLAAGGARTEAFF. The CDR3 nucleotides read TGCGCCAGCAGCTTGGCTGCAGGGGGGGCTCGCACTGAAGCTTTCTTT. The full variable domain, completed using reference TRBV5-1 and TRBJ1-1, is KAGVTQTPRYLIKTRGQQVTLSCSPISGHRSVSWYQQTPGQGLQFLFEYFSETQRNKGNFPGRFSGRQFSNSRSEMNVSTLELGDSALYLCASSLAAGGARTEAFFGQGTRLTVV.

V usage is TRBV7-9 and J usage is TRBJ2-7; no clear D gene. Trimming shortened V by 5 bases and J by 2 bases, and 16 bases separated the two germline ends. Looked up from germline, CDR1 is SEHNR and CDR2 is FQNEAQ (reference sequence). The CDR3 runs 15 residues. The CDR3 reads CASSPRWASTYEQYF. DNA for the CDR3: TGTGCCAGCAGCCCCCGGTGGGCATCGACCTACGAGCAGTACTTC.

The chain's CDR3 is CASSLVPVNTEAFF. The CDR3 coding sequence is TGTGCCAGCAGCTTGGTTCCGGTGAACACTGAAGCTTTCTTT. The rearrangement links TRBV5-4 to TRBJ1-1; D not certain. This CDR3 contains 14 residues. Trimming shortened V by 0 bases and J by 0 bases, and 6 bases separated the two germline ends. Per the germline V gene, CDR1 is SGHNT and CDR2 is YYREEE (reference sequence).

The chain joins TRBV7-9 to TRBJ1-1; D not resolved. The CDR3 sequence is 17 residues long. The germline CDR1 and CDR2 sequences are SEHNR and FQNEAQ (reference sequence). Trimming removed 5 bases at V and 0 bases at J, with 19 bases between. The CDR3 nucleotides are TGTGCCAGCAGCACCCCGCCCGGGTCTCTGTTGAACACTGAAGCTTTCTTT. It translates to CASSTPPGSLLNTEAFF.

The CDR3 protein is CASSFGGAWAQYF. DNA for the CDR3: TGTGCCAGCAGCTTCGGGGGGGCTTGGGCCCAGTACTTC. The chain combines TRBV7-2 with TRBJ2-5; TRBD2 matches 8 bases. Germline CDR1 reads SGHTA; CDR2 reads FQGNSA. The ends lost 3 bases at V and 9 bases at J; junction bases unmatched: 6. This CDR3 spans 13 amino acids. Filled out from reference TRBV7-2 and TRBJ2-5, the complete variable domain reads GAGVSQSPSNKVTEKGKDVELRCDPISGHTALYWYRQSLGQGLEFLIYFQGNSAPDKSGLPSDRFSAERTGGSVSTLTIQRTQQEDSAVYLCASSFGGAWAQYFGPGTRLLVL.

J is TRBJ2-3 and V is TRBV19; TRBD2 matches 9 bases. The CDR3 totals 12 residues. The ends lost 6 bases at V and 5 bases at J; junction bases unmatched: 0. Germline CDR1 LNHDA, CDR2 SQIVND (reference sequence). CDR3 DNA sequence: TGTGCCAGTAGACTAGCGGGAGATACGCAGTATTTT. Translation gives CASRLAGDTQYF.

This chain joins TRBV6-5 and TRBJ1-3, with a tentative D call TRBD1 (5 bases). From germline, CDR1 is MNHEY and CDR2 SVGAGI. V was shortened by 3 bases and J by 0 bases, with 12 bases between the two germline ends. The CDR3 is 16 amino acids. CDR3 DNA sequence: TGTGCCAGCAGTTATAAACAGGATAGCTCTGGAAACACCATATATTTT. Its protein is CASSYKQDSSGNTIYF.

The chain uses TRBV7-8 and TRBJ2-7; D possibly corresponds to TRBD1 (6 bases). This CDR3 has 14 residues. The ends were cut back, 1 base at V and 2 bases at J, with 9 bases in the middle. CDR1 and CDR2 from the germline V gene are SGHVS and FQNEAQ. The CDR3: CASSLVQGPYEQYF. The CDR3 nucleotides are TGTGCCAGCAGCTTAGTTCAGGGGCCCTACGAGCAGTACTTC.

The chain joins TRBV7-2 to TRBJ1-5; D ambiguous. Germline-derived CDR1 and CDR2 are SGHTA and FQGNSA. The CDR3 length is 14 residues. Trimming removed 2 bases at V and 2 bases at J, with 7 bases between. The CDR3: CASSLRIGNQPQHF. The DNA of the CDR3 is TGTGCCAGCAGCTTAAGGATAGGCAATCAGCCCCAGCATTTT.

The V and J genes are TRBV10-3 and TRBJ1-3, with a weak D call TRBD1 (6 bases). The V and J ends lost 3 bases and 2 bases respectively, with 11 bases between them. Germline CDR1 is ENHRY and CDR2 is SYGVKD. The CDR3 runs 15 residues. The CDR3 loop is CAISDTGKAGNTIYF. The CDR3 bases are TGTGCCATCAGTGATACAGGGAAGGCTGGAAACACCATATATTTT.

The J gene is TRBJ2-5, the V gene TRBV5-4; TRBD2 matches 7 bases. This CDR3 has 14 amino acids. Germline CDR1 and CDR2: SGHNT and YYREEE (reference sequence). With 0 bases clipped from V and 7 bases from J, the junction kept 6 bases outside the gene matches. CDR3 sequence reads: CASSLAGGKGTQYF. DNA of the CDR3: TGTGCCAGCAGCTTGGCCGGGGGGAAGGGGACCCAGTACTTC. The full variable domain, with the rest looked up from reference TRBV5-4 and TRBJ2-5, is ETGVTQSPTHLIKTRGQQVTLRCSSQSGHNTVSWYQQALGQGPQFIFQYYREEENGRGNFPPRFSGLQFPNYSSELNVNALELDDSALYLCASSLAGGKGTQYFGPGTRLLVL.

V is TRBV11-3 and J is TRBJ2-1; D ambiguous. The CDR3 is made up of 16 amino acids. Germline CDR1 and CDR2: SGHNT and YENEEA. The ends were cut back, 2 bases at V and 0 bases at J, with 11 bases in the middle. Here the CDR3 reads CASSLSLGGSYNEQFF. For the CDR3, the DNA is TGTGCCAGCAGCTTATCTCTCGGCGGCTCCTACAATGAGCAGTTCTTC. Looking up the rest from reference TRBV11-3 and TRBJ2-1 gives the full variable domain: EAGVVQSPRYKIIEKKQPVAFWCNPISGHNTLYWYLQNLGQGPELLIRYENEEAVDDSQLPKDRFSAERLKGVDSTLKIQPAELGDSAVYLCASSLSLGGSYNEQFFGPGTRLTVL.

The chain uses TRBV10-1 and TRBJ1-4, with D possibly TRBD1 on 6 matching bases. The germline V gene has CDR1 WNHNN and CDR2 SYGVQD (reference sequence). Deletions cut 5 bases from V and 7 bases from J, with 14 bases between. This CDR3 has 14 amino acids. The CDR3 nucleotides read TGCGCCAGCAGTAACAGGGCGGTGGGTGAAAAACTGTTTTTT. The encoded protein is CASSNRAVGEKLFF.

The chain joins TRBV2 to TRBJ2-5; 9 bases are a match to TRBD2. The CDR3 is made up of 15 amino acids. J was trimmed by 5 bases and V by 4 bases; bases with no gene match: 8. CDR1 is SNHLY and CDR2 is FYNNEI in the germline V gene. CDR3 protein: CASSGDSGSGETQYF. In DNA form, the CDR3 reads TGTGCCAGCAGTGGAGATAGCGGGAGCGGGGAGACCCAGTACTTC.

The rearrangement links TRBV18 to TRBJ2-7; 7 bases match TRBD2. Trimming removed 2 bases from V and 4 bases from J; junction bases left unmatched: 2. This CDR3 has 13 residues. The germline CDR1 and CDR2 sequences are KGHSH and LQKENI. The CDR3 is CASSPGTNYEQYF. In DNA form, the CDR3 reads TGTGCCAGCTCACCAGGGACTAATTACGAGCAGTACTTC.

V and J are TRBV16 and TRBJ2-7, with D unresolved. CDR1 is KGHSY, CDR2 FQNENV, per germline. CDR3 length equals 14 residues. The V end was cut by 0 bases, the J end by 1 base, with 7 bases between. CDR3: CASSQSLASYEQYF. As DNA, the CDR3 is TGTGCCAGCAGCCAATCGTTAGCTTCCTACGAGCAGTACTTC.

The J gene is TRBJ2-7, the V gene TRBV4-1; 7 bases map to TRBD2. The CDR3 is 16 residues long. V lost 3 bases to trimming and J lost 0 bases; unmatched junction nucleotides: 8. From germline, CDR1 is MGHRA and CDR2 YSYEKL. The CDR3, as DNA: TGCGCCAGCAGCCATACCGGGACTAAGAGCTCCTACGAGCAGTACTTC. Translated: CASSHTGTKSSYEQYF.

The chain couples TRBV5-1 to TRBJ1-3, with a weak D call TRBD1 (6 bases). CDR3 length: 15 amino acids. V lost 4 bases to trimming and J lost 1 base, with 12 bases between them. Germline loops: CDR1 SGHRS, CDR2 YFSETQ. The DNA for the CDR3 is TGCGCCAGCAGCCGCGAGACAGGATCTGGAAACACCATATATTTT. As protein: CASSRETGSGNTIYF.

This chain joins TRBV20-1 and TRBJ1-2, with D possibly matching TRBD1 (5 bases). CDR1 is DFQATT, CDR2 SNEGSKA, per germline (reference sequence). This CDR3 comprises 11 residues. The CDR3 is CTTRADGGYTF. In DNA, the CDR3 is TGCACCACCAGGGCAGATGGTGGCTACACCTTC.

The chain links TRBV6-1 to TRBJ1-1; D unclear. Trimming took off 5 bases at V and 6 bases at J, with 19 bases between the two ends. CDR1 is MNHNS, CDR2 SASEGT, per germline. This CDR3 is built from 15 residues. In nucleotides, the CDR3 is TGTGCCAGCAGTCCTCCGGGAGGATCGGTCCCTGAAGCTTTCTTT. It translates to CASSPPGGSVPEAFF.

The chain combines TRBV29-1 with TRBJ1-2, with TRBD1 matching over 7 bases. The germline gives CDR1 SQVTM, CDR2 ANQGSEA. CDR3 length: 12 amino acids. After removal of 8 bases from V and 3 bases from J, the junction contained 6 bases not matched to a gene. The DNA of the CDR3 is TGCAGCACGACAGGGTTCGACTATGGCTACACCTTC. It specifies CSTTGFDYGYTF.

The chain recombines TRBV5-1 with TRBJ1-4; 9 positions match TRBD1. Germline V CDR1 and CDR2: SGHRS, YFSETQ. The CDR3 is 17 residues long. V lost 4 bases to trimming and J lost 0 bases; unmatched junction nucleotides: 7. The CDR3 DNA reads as TGCGCCAGCAGCCAGGGCGGACAGGGGCCAACTAATGAAAAACTGTTTTTT. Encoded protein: CASSQGGQGPTNEKLFF.

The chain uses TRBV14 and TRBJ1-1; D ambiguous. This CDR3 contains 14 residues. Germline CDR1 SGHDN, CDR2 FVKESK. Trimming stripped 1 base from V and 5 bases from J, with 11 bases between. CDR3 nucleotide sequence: TGTGCCAGCAGCCAAGCAAGTCTAGAAACTGAAGCTTTCTTT. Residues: CASSQASLETEAFF.

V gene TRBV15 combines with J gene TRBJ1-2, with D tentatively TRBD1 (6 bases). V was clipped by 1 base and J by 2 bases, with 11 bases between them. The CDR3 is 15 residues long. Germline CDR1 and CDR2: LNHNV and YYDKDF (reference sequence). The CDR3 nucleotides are TGTGCCACCAGCAGAGCGTCCCAGGGGAACTATGGCTACACCTTC. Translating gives CATSRASQGNYGYTF.